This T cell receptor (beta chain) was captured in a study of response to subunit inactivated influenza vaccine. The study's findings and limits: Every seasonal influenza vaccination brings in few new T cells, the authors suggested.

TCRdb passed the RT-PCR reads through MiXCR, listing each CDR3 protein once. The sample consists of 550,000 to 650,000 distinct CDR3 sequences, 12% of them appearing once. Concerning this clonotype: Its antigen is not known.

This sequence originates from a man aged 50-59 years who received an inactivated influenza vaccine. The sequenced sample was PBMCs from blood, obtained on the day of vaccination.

The CDR3 DNA sequence: TGCGCCAGCAGCCAAGAACTAGCCGACTACAATGAGCAGTTCTTC. This encodes CASSQELADYNEQFF. V usage is TRBV4-3 and J usage is TRBJ2-1; D might be TRBD2 (6 bases). The germline V gene encodes CDR1 LGHNA and CDR2 YSLEER. V shed 0 bases and J shed 3 bases, with 9 bases lying between them. The CDR3 runs to 15 residues.